This TCR beta chain is drawn from a study of T cells in Graves' hyperthyroidism and ophthalmopathy. Looking at the study overall: Peripheral blood specimens were obtained at initial diagnosis, prior to any treatment.

Germline lookup yields CDR1 SGHAT and CDR2 FQNNGV. V lost 6 bases and J 3 bases, leaving 12 bases between the germline ends. The CDR3 is 13 residues long. It was RNA transcripts that yielded the amplified TCR beta CDR3 regions. The HTBI primer set was used in a first-round RT-PCR of the TCR CDR3. One entry per CDR3 protein results from TCRdb running MiXCR on the multiplex PCR reads. The sample yields roughly 740,000 distinct CDR3 sequences, 15% to 20% seen once. Lactation, pregnancy, other autoimmune disease or uncontrolled infection led to exclusion of patients. Diagnostic assessment was based on clinical symptoms, serum thyroxine and TRAb, thyroid ultrasound and orbital computed tomography.

The chain joins TRBV11-2 to TRBJ2-7, with D possibly being TRBD1 or TRBD2 (5 bases each). Material: blood. The source is a man aged 18 to 30 with Graves' hyperthyroidism. The CDR3 DNA sequence: TGTGCCAGCAGTCCTTTGGGGGTCTACGAGCAGTACTTC. It is translated as CASSPLGVYEQYF.